Included here is one TCR beta chain sequence, with context. Germline loops: CDR1 SGHDN, CDR2 FVKESK. The CDR3 contains 11 residues. Deletions cut 5 bases from V and 7 bases from J, with 9 bases between. Clones were read by immunoSEQ multiplex PCR, and TCRdb kept only the in-frame ones, dropping some. The table includes under 40,000 clones, approximately 92% detected once. This sample is drawn from a study of T cell changes during pregnancy in multiple sclerosis. The chain recombines TRBV14 with TRBJ2-7, with TRBD1 as a possible D gene (5 bases). The sample here was CD4+ T cells from peripheral blood mononuclear cells, taken in the third trimester of pregnancy. The receptor was derived from a female donor in good health, enrolled as a control in a pregnancy study. CDR3 in amino acids: CASSTRQEQYF. The CDR3 nucleotides are TGTGCCAGCAGCACGCGACAGGAGCAGTACTTC.